Detailed here is one T cell receptor beta chain. Its antigen remains unidentified. This entry comes from a study of beta chain features in type 1 diabetes. General study points: Shortening that was moderate but significant affected the TCRB CDR3s of Type 1 diabetes patients in all four CD4+ subsets. The naive, central memory and Treg TCRB repertoires of patients appeared to be more similar to one another than those of healthy donors.

Germline V gives CDR1 MGHRA, CDR2 YSYEKL. Trimming removed 0 bases at V and 0 bases at J, with 7 bases between. The CDR3 covers 15 residues. Expressed TCRB transcripts were sequenced after all isolated RNA was converted to cDNA. TCRdb keeps only in-frame clones here, not all; method: immunoSEQ multiplex PCR. This sample has 200,000 to 250,000 clones, with 16% found just once. The material sequenced was naive CD4+ T cells from blood. This receptor was identified in a man aged 25-40 years with type 1 diabetes. The J gene is TRBJ2-3, the V gene TRBV4-1; no definite D call. In DNA, the CDR3 is TGCGCCAGCAGCCAAGATCCCCCGAGCACAGATACGCAGTATTTT. It translates to CASSQDPPSTDTQYF.